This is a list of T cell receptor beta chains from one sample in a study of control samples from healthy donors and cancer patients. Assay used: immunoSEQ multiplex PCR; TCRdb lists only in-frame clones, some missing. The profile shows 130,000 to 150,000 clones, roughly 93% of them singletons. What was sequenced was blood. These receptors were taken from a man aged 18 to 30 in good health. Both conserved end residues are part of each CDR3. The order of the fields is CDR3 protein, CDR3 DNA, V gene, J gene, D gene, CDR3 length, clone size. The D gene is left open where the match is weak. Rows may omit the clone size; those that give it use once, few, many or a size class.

CDR3: CASSTWNRADTQYF
DNA: TGTGCCAGCAGCACGTGGAACAGGGCAGATACGCAGTATTTT
V: TRBV13
J: TRBJ2-3
D: NA
length: 14
size: NA

CDR3: CASSAMEGNYNEQFF
DNA: TGTGCCAGCAGCGCCATGGAAGGGAATTACAATGAGCAGTTCTTC
V: TRBV2
J: TRBJ2-1
D: NA
length: 15
size: once

CDR3: CASSYSRQRGEAFF
DNA: TGTGCCAGCAGTTACTCGAGGCAACGGGGTGAAGCTTTCTTT
V: TRBV6-5
J: TRBJ1-1
D: NA
length: 14
size: NA

CDR3: CASRKQGAWGYTF
DNA: TGTGCCAGCAGAAAACAGGGGGCTTGGGGCTACACCTTC
V: TRBV28
J: TRBJ1-2
D: TRBD1
length: 13
size: NA

CDR3: CASSRLDYNSPLHF
DNA: TGTGCCAGCAGCCGACTGGACTATAATTCACCCCTCCACTTT
V: TRBV28
J: TRBJ1-6
D: NA
length: 14
size: NA

CDR3: CASSYSDDDSGNTIYF
DNA: TGTGCCAGCAGTTACTCGGACGACGACTCTGGAAACACCATATATTTT
V: TRBV6-6
J: TRBJ1-3
D: NA
length: 16
size: NA

CDR3: CASSQDGRPYSNQPQHF
DNA: TGTGCCAGCAGCCAAGATGGGAGGCCCTATAGCAATCAGCCCCAGCATTTT
V: TRBV4-2
J: TRBJ1-5
D: NA
length: 17
size: NA

CDR3: CASSNPTGSGNTIYF
DNA: TGTGCCAGCAGCAATCCGACAGGGTCTGGAAACACCATATATTTT
V: TRBV21-1
J: TRBJ1-3
D: NA
length: 15
size: NA

CDR3: CASSPYRGSNYEQYF
DNA: TGTGCCAGCAGCCCATACAGGGGGTCGAACTACGAGCAGTACTTC
V: TRBV7-9
J: TRBJ2-7
D: TRBD1
length: 15
size: NA

CDR3: CASSPGTGEQFF
DNA: TGTGCCAGCAGCCCCGGGACAGGGGAGCAGTTCTTC
V: TRBV5-6
J: TRBJ2-1
D: TRBD1
length: 12
size: NA

CDR3: CASSGGDRANEKLFF
DNA: TGTGCCAGCAGCGGGGGGGACAGAGCTAATGAAAAACTGTTTTTT
V: TRBV9
J: TRBJ1-4
D: TRBD1
length: 15
size: once

CDR3: CASSLPGQGIEQYF
DNA: TGTGCCAGCAGCCTTCCGGGACAGGGAATCGAGCAGTACTTC
V: TRBV3-1/TRBV3-2
J: TRBJ2-7
D: TRBD1
length: 14
size: once

CDR3: CASSSTIGGQETQYF
DNA: TGTGCTAGCAGCTCGACTATCGGGGGGCAAGAGACCCAGTACTTC
V: TRBV7-7
J: TRBJ2-5
D: TRBD2
length: 15
size: NA